These 16 T cell receptor beta chains were sequenced from one sample in a study of cytomegalovirus exposure and HLA in healthy donors. It was with 60 Vbeta and 13 Jbeta primers that the PCR ran. The repertoire was sequenced with immunoSEQ multiplex PCR; TCRdb's copy has only in-frame clones and lacks some. The sample has nearly 200,000 clones; roughly four fifths are singletons. What was sequenced was PBMCs. The receptors shown here come from a boy aged 2 to 10 in good health and CMV-seronegative.

The chain has TRBV5-1 and TRBJ2-7; D may be TRBD2 (5 bases). CDR1 is SGHRS and CDR2 is YFSETQ in the germline V gene. Between the trimmed V and J ends, which lost 4 bases and 1 base, there was a span of 15 bases. CDR3 size: 15 residues. The CDR3: CASSPLAGGSYEQYF. The CDR3 DNA is TGCGCCAGCAGCCCACTGGCGGGCGGATCCTACGAGCAGTACTTC.

The chain recombines TRBV9 with TRBJ1-2; TRBD1 might be the D (6 bases). Germline lookup yields CDR1 SGDLS and CDR2 YYNGEE. The CDR3 consists of 15 residues. V lost 0 bases and J 2 bases, leaving 11 bases between the germline ends. The CDR3 DNA is TGTGCCAGCAGCGTAGAGGGGGGAGGGAACTATGGCTACACCTTC. It translates to CASSVEGGGNYGYTF. Full variable domain (missing parts from reference TRBV9 and TRBJ1-2): DSGVTQTPKHLITATGQRVTLRCSPRSGDLSVYWYQQSLDQGLQFLIQYYNGEERAKGNILERFSAQQFPDLHSELNLSSLELGDSALYFCASSVEGGGNYGYTFGSGTRLTVV.

The chain uses TRBV7-2 and TRBJ2-1; D is unresolved. V lost 5 bases and J 4 bases, leaving 18 bases between the germline ends. Per the germline V gene, CDR1 is SGHTA and CDR2 is FQGNSA. CDR3 length equals 16 residues. The DNA of the CDR3 is TGTGCCAGCAGCGAGAGGTCGCGTACCCAATACAATGAGCAGTTCTTC. Protein: CASSERSRTQYNEQFF.

The chain uses TRBV9 and TRBJ1-6, with 9 bases fitting TRBD1. Germline V gene data show CDR1 as SGDLS and CDR2 as YYNGEE. The CDR3 extends over 15 amino acids. J was trimmed by 10 bases and V by 0 bases; bases with no gene match: 5. The DNA of the CDR3 is TGTGCCAGCAGCGTAGGAACAGGGGGCCAGTCACCCCTCCACTTT. Protein product: CASSVGTGGQSPLHF.

V and J are TRBV25-1 and TRBJ1-1; 10 nucleotides match TRBD1. The CDR3 has 14 residues. From germline, CDR1 is MGHDK and CDR2 SYGVNS. Losses at the gene ends were 4 bases for V and 11 bases for J; bases not matched to a gene: 10. DNA for the CDR3: TGTGCCAGCAGTGGCCCGGGACAGGGGTTCTTCGCTTTCTTT. It codes for CASSGPGQGFFAFF. The full variable domain, its missing parts supplied by reference TRBV25-1 and TRBJ1-1, is EADIYQTPRYLVIGTGKKITLECSQTMGHDKMYWYQQDPGMELHLIHYSYGVNSTEKGDLSSESTVSRIRTEHFPLTLESARPSHTSQYLCASSGPGQGFFAFFGQGTRLTVV.

J is TRBJ2-3 and V is TRBV2, with 7 nucleotides matching TRBD1. Germline trimming cut 5 bases from V and 3 bases from J; bases unmatched to any gene: 5. Germline V gene data show CDR1 as SNHLY and CDR2 as FYNNEI. This CDR3 is 14 amino acids long. The CDR3 bases are TGTGCCAGCAGTCGGGACAGCTTAACAGATACGCAGTATTTT. It yields the protein CASSRDSLTDTQYF.

The chain carries TRBV2 and TRBJ1-2; D is possibly TRBD1 (6 bases). CDR1 is SNHLY and CDR2 is FYNNEI in the germline V gene. The CDR3 is made up of 13 amino acids. Trimming removed 5 bases from V and 8 bases from J, with 15 bases in between. In nucleotides, the CDR3 is TGTGCCAGCAGTTACAGGGAGTCGGGCGGCTACACCTTC. It encodes CASSYRESGGYTF.

There are a few counts of this clone. The chain recombines TRBV18 with TRBJ2-1; 12 bases align to TRBD2. The V and J ends lost 6 bases and 6 bases, in that order; junction bases with no gene match: 9. The V gene's germline CDR1 is KGHSH and CDR2 LQKENI. This CDR3 has 16 residues. CDR3 residues: CASSPLLAGGLNEQFF. The CDR3 DNA reads TGTGCCAGCTCTCCCTTGCTAGCGGGGGGGCTCAATGAGCAGTTCTTC.

This clone was seen more than once but under ten times. The chain employs TRBV5-1 and TRBJ2-3; 7 nucleotides agree with TRBD1. Trimming at V came to 2 bases and at J to 4 bases, leaving 1 base not matched to a gene. The CDR3 spans 13 residues. CDR1 SGHRS and CDR2 YFSETQ come from the germline V gene. CDR3 sequence: CASSFGQADTQYF. The CDR3 bases are TGCGCCAGCAGCTTTGGACAGGCAGATACGCAGTATTTT.

The chain combines TRBV6-6 with TRBJ2-5, with 7 bases that match TRBD2. This CDR3 is built from 14 residues. The germline CDR1 and CDR2 sequences are MNHNY and SVGAGI (reference sequence). V trimming: 5 bases; J trimming: 1 base; junction bases outside the gene matches: 4. The CDR3 here is CASSLGGGQETQYF. CDR3 coding DNA: TGTGCCAGCAGTCTTGGGGGGGGCCAAGAGACCCAGTACTTC.

The V call is TRBV29-1, the J call TRBJ2-1, with 8 bases lining up with TRBD2. The CDR3 spans 14 residues. Germline V gene lookup returns CDR1 SQVTM and CDR2 ANQGSEA. Germline trimming cut 6 bases from V and 4 bases from J; bases unmatched to any gene: 8. The CDR3 reads CSVLPGLGYNEQFF. In nucleotides, the CDR3 is TGCAGCGTACTTCCGGGACTAGGATACAATGAGCAGTTCTTC.

V usage is TRBV6-5 and J usage is TRBJ2-5, with 8 nucleotides matching TRBD1. The CDR3 is made up of 14 amino acids. V dropped 6 bases and J dropped 1; count of bases not matched to a gene: 4. Germline loops: CDR1 MNHEY, CDR2 SVGAGI. CDR3 region: CASRTGDLQETQYF. CDR3 coding DNA: TGTGCCAGCAGGACAGGGGACCTCCAAGAGACCCAGTACTTC.

The V call is TRBV10-1, the J call TRBJ1-6; 9 bases agree with TRBD1. Germline-derived CDR1 and CDR2 are WNHNN and SYGVQD (reference sequence). V trimming: 4 bases; J trimming: 7 bases; junction bases outside the gene matches: 8. The CDR3 consists of 16 residues. CDR3 DNA: TGCGCCAGCAGTGGGCGGCCTGGACAGGGGAATTCACCCCTCCACTTT. It translates to CASSGRPGQGNSPLHF.

The rearrangement links TRBV11-1 to TRBJ2-7, with 13 bases matching TRBD2. V shed 3 bases, J shed 2 bases, and the junction held 4 bases outside the gene matches. The CDR3 loop spans 16 amino acids. CDR1 is SGHAT and CDR2 is FQDESV in the germline V gene (reference sequence). The CDR3 here is CASSFGTSGEPYEQYF. CDR3 nucleotides: TGTGCCAGCAGCTTTGGGACTAGCGGGGAACCCTACGAGCAGTACTTC.

This clone was observed a handful of times. This rearrangement joins TRBV29-1 to TRBJ1-1, with TRBD1 as a possible D gene (5 bases). Trimming shortened V by 5 bases and J by 5 bases, and 12 bases separated the two germline ends. The germline CDR1 and CDR2 sequences are SQVTM and ANQGSEA. This CDR3 region has 12 residues. CDR3 DNA: TGCAGCGTTCTGCAGGGTGGGACTGAAGCTTTCTTT. Encoded protein: CSVLQGGTEAFF.

V gene TRBV10-3 combines with J gene TRBJ1-6; the D gene is possibly TRBD1 (5 bases). The V end was cut by 0 bases, the J end by 7 bases, with 13 bases between. The CDR3 has 16 residues. Germline assignment: CDR1 ENHRY and CDR2 SYGVKD. The CDR3 nucleotides read TGTGCCATCAGTGAGTCCTCGGGGCGGGGGAATTCACCCCTCCACTTT. This gives the protein CAISESSGRGNSPLHF.